Detailed here is one TCR beta chain. It has no known antigen specificity. Per-base qualities were not stored, and no clone one base away is much larger. The germline V and J ends show losses of 7 bases and 4 bases respectively, and no gene match explains 8 bases of the junction. From the cysteine up to the phenylalanine, the CDR3 has a length of 14 residues. Of the read, only the CDR3 DNA is kept; its 42 bases are in frame from base 1. The CDR1 and CDR2 encoded by the germline V gene are MNHEY and SVGAGI. The data originate from a study of PD-1 blockade in classical Hodgkin lymphoma (dated by TCRdb to the early 2020s). Background for the entire study: Nivolumab dosing was 3 mg/kg intravenously every 2 weeks, continuing until either disease progression or unacceptable toxicity. The study used TCR beta sequencing and CyTOF to define a peripheral blood immune signature of response to PD-1 blockade in classical Hodgkin lymphoma.

Genomic DNA was isolated using the Qiagen DNeasy kit from unsorted PBMCs as well as from negatively selected CD4+ and CD8+ fractions. Amplification of TCR beta CDR3 regions was done by immunoSEQ multiplex PCR with primers that anneal to V and J segments. A synthetic immune receptor repertoire was used to minimize amplification bias, and any remaining bias was removed computationally after sequencing. In the original analysis: Repertoire diversity was quantified as the Shannon entropy index using custom Python scripts. Unsorted, CD4+ and CD8+ repertoires were analyzed separately, except in combined analyses where CD4+ and CD8+ sequences were merged in silico. Clonal expansion was defined as a frequency increase of at least 2-fold after treatment compared with C1D1, and clones undetected at baseline were assigned a pseudocount of 0.5. Clones with 0 or 1 copy at C1D1 were defined as singleton clones, while clones with 2 or more copies were defined as non-singleton clones. Clones expanded in unsorted samples were labelled as CD4+, CD8+ or unknown by matching protein sequences in sorted samples from the same patient. Wilcoxon tests were applied to paired samples to test diversity changes from C1D1 to C4D1. The source is immuneACCESS, and TCRdb retained only in-frame sequences with V and J called. Part of the clones is not carried over; for the studies checked, unresolved V genes explain less than half of this, and the remainder is unexplained. V and J calls and clone size come straight from that table; D and trimming were deduced from the DNA. The sample table holds some 58,000 clones, of which approximately 90% were seen once. The ten largest clonotypes hold roughly 5% of the sample.

This sample's time point label indicates: cycle 2 day 1 (C2D1) of nivolumab. Every trial patient had relapsed after autologous stem cell transplantation, and cohorts A, B and C differed in prior brentuximab vedotin exposure. The trial cohort included fewer than 65 patients with relapsed/refractory classical Hodgkin lymphoma, and each patient had a best overall response of complete response, partial response or progressive disease. Single-agent nivolumab was administered to trial patients in the multi-cohort phase II CheckMate 205 trial. An independent review committee assessed best overall response by applying the 2007 International Working Group response criteria. PBMCs from the trial were collected at three points: immediately before nivolumab initiation (C1D1), and during therapy at cycle 2 day 1 and cycle 4 day 1. After peripheral blood was drawn into 8 mL Vacutainer Cell Preparation Tubes, PBMCs were isolated by centrifugation and then cryopreserved.

What the authors observed across the whole study: Trial patients achieving complete response had baseline diversity similar to newly diagnosed patients, whereas partial responders and progressors had significantly lower diversity. CD4+ but not CD8+ TCR diversity rose significantly by C4D1 (p=0.0027 vs p=0.16), most apparent in complete responders (p=0.02). The study was restricted to a single clinical trial cohort, and the causes of repertoire differences, possibly disease activity or prior therapy, were left undefined. Lower diversity was seen in patients whose nivolumab began less than 1 year after ASCT, and these patients were left out of later analyses so that immune reconstitution would not confound the results. Baseline TCR diversity was reported as lower in newly diagnosed patients than in healthy donors, and lower still in relapsed/refractory patients.

This clonotype was sampled from a human donor with classical Hodgkin lymphoma. Material: peripheral blood mononuclear cells (PBMCs), obtained before the second cycle of nivolumab. The chain is encoded by TRBV6-5 joined to TRBJ1-2; the central 8 bases match TRBD1. Here the CDR3 is given as CASTRTGSGYGYTF. The nucleotide sequence reads TGTGCCAGCACCCGGACAGGGTCGGGCTATGGCTACACCTTC.